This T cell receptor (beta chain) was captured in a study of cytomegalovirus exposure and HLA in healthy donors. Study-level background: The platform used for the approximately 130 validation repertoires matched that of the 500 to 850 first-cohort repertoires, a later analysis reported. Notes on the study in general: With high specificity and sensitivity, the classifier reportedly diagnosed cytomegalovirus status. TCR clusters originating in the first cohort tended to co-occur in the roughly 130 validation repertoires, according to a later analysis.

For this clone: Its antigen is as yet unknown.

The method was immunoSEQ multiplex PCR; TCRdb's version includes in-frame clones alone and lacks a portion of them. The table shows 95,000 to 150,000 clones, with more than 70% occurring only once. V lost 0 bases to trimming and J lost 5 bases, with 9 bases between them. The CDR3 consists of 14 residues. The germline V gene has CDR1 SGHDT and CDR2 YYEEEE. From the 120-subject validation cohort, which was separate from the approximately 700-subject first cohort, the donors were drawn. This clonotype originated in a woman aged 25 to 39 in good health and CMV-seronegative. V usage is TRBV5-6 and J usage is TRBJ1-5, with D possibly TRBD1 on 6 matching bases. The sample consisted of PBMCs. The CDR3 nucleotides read TGTGCCAGCAGCTTGGGGGGGGGCCATCAGCCCCAGCATTTT. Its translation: CASSLGGGHQPQHF.